What follows is one T cell receptor beta chain and its context. Its antigen is undetermined. Measured with immunoSEQ multiplex PCR; TCRdb has only the in-frame clones, and not every one. The repertoire holds about 180,000 clones, with approximately 90% as singletons. The data were taken from a study of T cell responses to AZD1222 COVID-19 vaccine. Overall study: Some second doses came at about 4 weeks and others at about 12 weeks; these were pooled.

Study findings and constraints: Mostly white British, mostly female donors; authors suggested clonal diversity may be underestimated. Baseline antibody screening turned up just six or seven seropositive AZD1222 recipients. Spike was spanned by vaccine-associated CD4 TCRs, which were dominant at 160-218 and 743-854.

Germline CDR1 and CDR2: SGDLS and YYNGEE. V lost 6 bases and J lost 4; bases outside the gene matches: 11. CDR3 length: 16 amino acids. The receptor was derived from an adult in good health. The V and J genes are TRBV9 and TRBJ2-1; 9 bases fit TRBD2. The sample here was peripheral blood, taken on day 0 of AZD1222 vaccination. The CDR3 region is CASNPGNSGGYNEQFF. The CDR3 coding sequence is TGTGCCAGCAACCCCGGTAATAGCGGGGGTTACAATGAGCAGTTCTTC.